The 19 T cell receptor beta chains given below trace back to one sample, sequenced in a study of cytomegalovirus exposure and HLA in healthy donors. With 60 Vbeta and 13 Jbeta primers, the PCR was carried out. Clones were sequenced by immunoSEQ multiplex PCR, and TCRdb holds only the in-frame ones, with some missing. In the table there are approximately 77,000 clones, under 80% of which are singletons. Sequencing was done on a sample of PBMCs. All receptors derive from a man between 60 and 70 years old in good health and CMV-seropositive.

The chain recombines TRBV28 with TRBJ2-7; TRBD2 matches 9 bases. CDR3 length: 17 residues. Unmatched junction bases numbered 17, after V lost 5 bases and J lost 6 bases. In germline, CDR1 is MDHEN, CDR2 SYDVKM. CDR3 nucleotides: TGTGCCAGCAGTCCCCTCGATTCCGGGACTAGCTCCCTCGAGCAGTACTTC. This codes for CASSPLDSGTSSLEQYF. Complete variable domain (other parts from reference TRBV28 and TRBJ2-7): DVKVTQSSRYLVKRTGEKVFLECVQDMDHENMFWYRQDPGLGLRLIYFSYDVKMKEKGDIPEGYSVSREKKERFSLILESASTNQTSMYLCASSPLDSGTSSLEQYFGPGTRLTVT.

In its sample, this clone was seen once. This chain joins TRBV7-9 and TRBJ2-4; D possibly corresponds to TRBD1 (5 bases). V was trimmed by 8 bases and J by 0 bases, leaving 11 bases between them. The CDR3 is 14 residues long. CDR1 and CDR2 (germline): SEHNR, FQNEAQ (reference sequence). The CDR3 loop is CASHRLGAKNIQYF. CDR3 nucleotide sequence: TGTGCCAGCCACAGGTTGGGAGCCAAAAACATTCAGTACTTC. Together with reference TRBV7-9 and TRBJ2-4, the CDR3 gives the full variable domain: DTGVSQNPRHKITKRGQNVTFRCDPISEHNRLYWYRQTLGQGPEFLTYFQNEAQLEKSRLLSDRFSAERPKGSFSTLEIQRTEQGDSAMYLCASHRLGAKNIQYFGAGTRLSVL.

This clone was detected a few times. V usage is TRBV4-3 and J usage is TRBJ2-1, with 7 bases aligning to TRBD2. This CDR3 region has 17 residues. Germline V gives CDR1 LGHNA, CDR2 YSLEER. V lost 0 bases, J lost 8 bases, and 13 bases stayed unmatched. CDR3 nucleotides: TGCGCCAGCAGCCAAGAAACTAGCGCAGCCTCGGGTGATGAGCAGTTCTTC. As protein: CASSQETSAASGDEQFF.

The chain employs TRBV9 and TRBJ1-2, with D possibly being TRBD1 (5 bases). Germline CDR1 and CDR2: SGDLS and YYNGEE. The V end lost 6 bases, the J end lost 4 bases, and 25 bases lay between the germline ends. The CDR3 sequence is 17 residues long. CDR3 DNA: TGTGCCAGCACCCGGGGGACCGGTCCTTCCCCTGGCTATGGCTACACCTTC. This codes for CASTRGTGPSPGYGYTF.

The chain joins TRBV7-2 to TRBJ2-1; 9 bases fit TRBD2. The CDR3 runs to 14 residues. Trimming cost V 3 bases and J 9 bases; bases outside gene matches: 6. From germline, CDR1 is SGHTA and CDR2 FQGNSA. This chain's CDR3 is CASSFRLAGAEQFF. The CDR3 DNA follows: TGTGCCAGCAGCTTTAGATTAGCGGGAGCTGAGCAGTTCTTC.

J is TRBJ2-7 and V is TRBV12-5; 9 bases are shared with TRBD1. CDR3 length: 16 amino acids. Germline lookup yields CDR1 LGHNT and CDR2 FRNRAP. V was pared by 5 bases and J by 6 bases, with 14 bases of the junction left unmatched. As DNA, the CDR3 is TGTGCTAGTGGTCCGACACGGGACAGGGTGGGAGTCGAGCAGTACTTC. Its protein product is CASGPTRDRVGVEQYF. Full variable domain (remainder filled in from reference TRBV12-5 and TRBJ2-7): DARVTQTPRHKVTEMGQEVTMRCQPILGHNTVFWYRQTMMQGLELLAYFRNRAPLDDSGMPKDRFSAEMPDATLATLKIQPSEPRDSAVYFCASGPTRDRVGVEQYFGPGTRLTVT.

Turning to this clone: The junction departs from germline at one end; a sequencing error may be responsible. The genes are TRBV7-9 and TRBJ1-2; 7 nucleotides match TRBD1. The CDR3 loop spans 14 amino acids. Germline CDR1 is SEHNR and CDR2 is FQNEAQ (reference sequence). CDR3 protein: CSSSLAGTDYGYTF. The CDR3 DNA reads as TGTTCCAGCAGCTTAGCGGGGACAGACTATGGCTACACCTTC.

CDR3 coding DNA: TGTGCCAGCAGCGTATCCCCGGACTTGCAAGAGACCCAGTACTTC. Protein product: CASSVSPDLQETQYF. This chain joins TRBV9 and TRBJ2-5; weak D call: TRBD2 (5 bases). The CDR3 sequence is 15 residues long. Germline V gene sequence: CDR1 SGDLS, CDR2 YYNGEE. The germline V and J ends were trimmed by 1 base and 2 bases, with 12 bases remaining between them.

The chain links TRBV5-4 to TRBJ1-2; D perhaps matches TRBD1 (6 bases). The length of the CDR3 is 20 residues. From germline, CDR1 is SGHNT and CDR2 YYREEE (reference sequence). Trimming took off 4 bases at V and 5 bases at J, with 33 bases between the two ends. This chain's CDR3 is CASSPNPDSFRTPAPYGYTF. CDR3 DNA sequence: TGTGCCAGCAGCCCTAATCCGGACAGTTTCAGAACCCCCGCTCCATATGGCTACACCTTC.

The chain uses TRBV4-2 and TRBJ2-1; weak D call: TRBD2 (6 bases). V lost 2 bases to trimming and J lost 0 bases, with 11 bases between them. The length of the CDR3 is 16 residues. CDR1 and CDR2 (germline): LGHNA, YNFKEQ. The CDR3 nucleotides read TGTGCCAGCAGCCAATATAGCGGAGCCTCCTACAATGAGCAGTTCTTC. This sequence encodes CASSQYSGASYNEQFF.

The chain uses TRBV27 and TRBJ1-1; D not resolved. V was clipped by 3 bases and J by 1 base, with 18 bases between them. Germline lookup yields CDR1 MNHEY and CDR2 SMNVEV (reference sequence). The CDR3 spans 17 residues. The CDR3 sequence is CASSLRRETDPNTEAFF. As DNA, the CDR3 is TGTGCCAGCAGTTTGAGAAGAGAAACTGATCCGAACACTGAAGCTTTCTTT.

This chain's CDR3 is CASSILAGGPQYF. The CDR3 DNA reads as TGTGCCAGTAGTATCCTAGCGGGAGGGCCCCAGTACTTC. The V call is TRBV19, the J call TRBJ2-7; 12 bases line up with TRBD2. The CDR3 is 13 residues long. Germline lookup yields CDR1 LNHDA and CDR2 SQIVND (reference sequence). V trimming: 3 bases; J trimming: 10 bases; junction bases outside the gene matches: 4. Drawing the rest from reference TRBV19 and TRBJ2-7, the complete variable domain is DGGITQSPKYLFRKEGQNVTLSCEQNLNHDAMYWYRQDPGQGLRLIYYSQIVNDFQKGDIAEGYSVSREKKESFPLTVTSAQKNPTAFYLCASSILAGGPQYFGPGTRLTVT.

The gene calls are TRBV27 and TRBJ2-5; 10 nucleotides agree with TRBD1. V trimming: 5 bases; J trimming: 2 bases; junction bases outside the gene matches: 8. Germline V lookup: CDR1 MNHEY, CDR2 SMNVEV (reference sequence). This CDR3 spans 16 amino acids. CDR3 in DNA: TGTGCCAGCAGTCACACGGGACAGGGGATACAAGAGACCCAGTACTTC. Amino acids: CASSHTGQGIQETQYF.

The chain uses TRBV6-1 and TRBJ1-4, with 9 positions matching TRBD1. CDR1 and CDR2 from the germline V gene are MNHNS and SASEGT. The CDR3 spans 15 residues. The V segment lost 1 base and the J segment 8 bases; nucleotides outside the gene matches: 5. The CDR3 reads CASSEGGQGGEKLFF. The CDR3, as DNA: TGTGCCAGCAGTGAAGGGGGACAGGGAGGGGAAAAACTGTTTTTT.

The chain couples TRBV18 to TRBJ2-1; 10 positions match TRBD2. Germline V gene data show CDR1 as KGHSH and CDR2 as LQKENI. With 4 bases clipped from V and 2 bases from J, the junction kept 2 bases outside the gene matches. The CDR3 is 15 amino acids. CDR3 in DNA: TGTGCCAGCTCACAAGCGGGAGGGGCCTACAATGAGCAGTTCTTC. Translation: CASSQAGGAYNEQFF.

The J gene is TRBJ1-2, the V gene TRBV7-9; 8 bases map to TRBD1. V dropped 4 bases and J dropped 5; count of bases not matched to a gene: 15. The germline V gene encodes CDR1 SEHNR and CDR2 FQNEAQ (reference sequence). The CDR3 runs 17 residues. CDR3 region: CASSSTTEGQEVYGYTF. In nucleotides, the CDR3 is TGTGCCAGCAGCTCAACCACCGAGGGACAGGAAGTTTATGGCTACACCTTC.

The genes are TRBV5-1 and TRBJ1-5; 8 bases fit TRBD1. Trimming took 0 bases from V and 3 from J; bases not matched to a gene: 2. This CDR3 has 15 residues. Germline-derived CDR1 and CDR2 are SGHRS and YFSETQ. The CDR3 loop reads CASSLGQGPNQPQHF. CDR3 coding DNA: TGCGCCAGCAGCTTGGGACAGGGGCCCAATCAGCCCCAGCATTTT. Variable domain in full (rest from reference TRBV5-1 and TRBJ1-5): KAGVTQTPRYLIKTRGQQVTLSCSPISGHRSVSWYQQTPGQGLQFLFEYFSETQRNKGNFPGRFSGRQFSNSRSEMNVSTLELGDSALYLCASSLGQGPNQPQHFGDGTRLSIL.

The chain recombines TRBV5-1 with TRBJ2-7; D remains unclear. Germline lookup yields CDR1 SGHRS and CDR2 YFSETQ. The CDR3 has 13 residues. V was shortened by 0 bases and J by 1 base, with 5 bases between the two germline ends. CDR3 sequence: CASSLAVSYEQYF. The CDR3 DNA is TGCGCCAGCAGCTTGGCCGTTTCCTACGAGCAGTACTTC.

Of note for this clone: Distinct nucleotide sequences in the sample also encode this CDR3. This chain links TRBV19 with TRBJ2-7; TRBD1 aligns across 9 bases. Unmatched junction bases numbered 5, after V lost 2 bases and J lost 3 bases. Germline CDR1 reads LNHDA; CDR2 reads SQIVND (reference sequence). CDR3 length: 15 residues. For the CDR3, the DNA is TGTGCCAGTAGTATAAAGGGACAGGGATACTACGAGCAGTACTTC. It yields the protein CASSIKGQGYYEQYF.